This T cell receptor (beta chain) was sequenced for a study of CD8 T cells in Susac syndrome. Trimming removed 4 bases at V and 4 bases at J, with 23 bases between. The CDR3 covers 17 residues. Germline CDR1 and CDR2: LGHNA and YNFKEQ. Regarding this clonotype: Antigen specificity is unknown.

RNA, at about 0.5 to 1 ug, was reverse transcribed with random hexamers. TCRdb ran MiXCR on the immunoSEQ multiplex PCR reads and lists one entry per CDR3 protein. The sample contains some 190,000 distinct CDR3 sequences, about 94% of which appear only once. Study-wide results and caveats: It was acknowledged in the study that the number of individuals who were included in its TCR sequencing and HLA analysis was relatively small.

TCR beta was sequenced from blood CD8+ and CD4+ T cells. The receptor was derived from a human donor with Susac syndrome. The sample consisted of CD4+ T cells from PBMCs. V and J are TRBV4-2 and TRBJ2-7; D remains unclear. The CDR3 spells CASSREEIKASLYEQYF. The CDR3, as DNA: TGTGCCAGCAGCCGGGAAGAGATCAAGGCCTCGTTGTACGAGCAGTACTTC.